These 22 T cell receptor beta chains were sequenced from one sample in a study of T cells after yellow fever vaccination. Each CDR3 protein gets one entry after TCRdb re-called the 5' RACE reads with MiXCR. This table holds 100,000 to 150,000 distinct CDR3 sequences, about 6.8% found once. Source: CD4+ T cells sorted from PBMCs, taken more than 35 days after the first yellow fever vaccination. These receptor sequences come from a man between 18 and 29 years old who received the YFV17D yellow fever vaccine.

This clonotype has a count of ten or more. CDR3 nucleotide sequence: TGCGCCAGCAGCTTGGGAGTCGACCAAGAGACCCAGTACTTC. Amino acid sequence: CASSLGVDQETQYF. This chain uses TRBV5-1 with TRBJ2-5; D is unclear. Germline values: CDR1 SGHRS, CDR2 YFSETQ. This CDR3 region has 14 residues. Deletions cut 0 bases from V and 0 bases from J, with 6 bases between.

This clonotype was detected many times. The rearrangement joins TRBV4-3 to TRBJ2-1; D is possibly TRBD1 or TRBD2 (7 bases each). Germline CDR1 reads LGHNA; CDR2 reads YSLEER. CDR3 length: 15 residues. V lost 6 bases, J lost 6 bases, and 18 bases lay in between. CDR3 coding DNA: TGCGCCAGCAGTCTGGCAGGGGGGGTAATCAATGAGCAGTTCTTC. Protein product: CASSLAGGVINEQFF.

This clonotype was observed a few times. The CDR3, as DNA: TGCAGTGCTAGCACTAGCGGGGCGACCTCCTACAATGAGCAGTTCTTC. As protein: CSASTSGATSYNEQFF. V is TRBV20-1 and J is TRBJ2-1; 10 nucleotides line up with TRBD2. The V segment lost 3 bases and the J segment 0 bases; nucleotides outside the gene matches: 5. CDR1 and CDR2 from the germline V gene are DFQATT and SNEGSKA (reference sequence). This CDR3 has 16 residues.

In regard to this clonotype: This clone may be a read error of a much larger clone one base away. In this CDR3 the conserved last residue, phenylalanine or tryptophan, is missing, so a read error is likely. The CDR3 DNA is TGTGCCAGGCCGGGACCCAACTATTCCTACGAGCAGTACCTC. This translates into CARPGPNYSYEQYL. J is TRBJ2-7 and V is TRBV19; D possibly matches TRBD1 or TRBD2 (5 bases each). V lost 9 bases and J lost 1, with 16 bases in between. Germline CDR1 is LNHDA and CDR2 is SQIVND (reference sequence). The CDR3 contains 14 residues.

The sample holds many counts of this clonotype. The CDR3 coding sequence is TGTGCCAGCAGTTACCACCCCGACAGGGGTGGCTATGGCTACACCTTC. Amino acid sequence: CASSYHPDRGGYGYTF. The chain couples TRBV6-5 to TRBJ1-2; 8 bases agree with TRBD1. Per the germline V gene, CDR1 is MNHEY and CDR2 is SVGAGI. This CDR3 spans 16 amino acids. J gave up 4 bases and V 2 bases, and 9 bases lay outside the gene matches.

This clonotype was seen repeatedly, ten times or more. V gene TRBV9 combines with J gene TRBJ2-5, with 8 bases lining up with TRBD1. This CDR3 has 14 amino acids. In germline, CDR1 is SGDLS, CDR2 YYNGEE. Germline trimming cut 4 bases from V and 5 bases from J; bases unmatched to any gene: 7. Written as DNA, the CDR3 is TGTGCCAGCAGCCAAAGGACAGGGCCGGAGACCCAGTACTTC. Translated: CASSQRTGPETQYF.

Ten or more counts support this clonotype. V and J are TRBV7-9 and TRBJ2-7; the match to TRBD1 covers 8 bases. The ends lost 0 bases at V and 3 bases at J; junction bases unmatched: 7. CDR1 and CDR2 (germline): SEHNR, FQNEAQ (reference sequence). There are 16 residues in the CDR3. For the CDR3, the DNA is TGTGCCAGCAGCTTAGCGAGATGGACAGGGCTCTACGAGCAGTACTTC. Residues: CASSLARWTGLYEQYF.

The sample holds many counts of this clonotype. This chain links TRBV4-3 with TRBJ1-5; tentatively, D is TRBD1 (5 bases). Trimming cost V 5 bases and J 5 bases, with 13 bases left between them. Germline V gene data show CDR1 as LGHNA and CDR2 as YSLEER. The CDR3 loop spans 14 amino acids. CDR3 sequence: CASSWQVGDQPQHF. The CDR3 nucleotides read TGCGCCAGCAGCTGGCAGGTAGGGGATCAGCCCCAGCATTTT.

This clonotype was observed at least ten times. An end of the junction does not agree with germline; a read error may underlie this. The V call is TRBV7-9, the J call TRBJ2-1; the match to TRBD2 covers 10 bases. CDR3 length: 12 residues. CDR1 is SEHNR and CDR2 is FQNEAQ in the germline V gene (reference sequence). This CDR3 reads CASSSRAGGPVF. The CDR3 nucleotides are TGTGCCAGCAGCTCGCGAGCGGGGGGGCCGGTCTTC.

This clonotype was detected ten times or more. The chain recombines TRBV12-3 or TRBV12-4 with TRBJ2-3; 10 nucleotides agree with TRBD1. This CDR3 is 15 amino acids long. J lost 6 bases, V lost 7 bases, and 10 bases had no gene match. The CDR3 region is CASTFPGQGKDTQYF. The CDR3 bases are TGTGCCAGCACCTTCCCGGGACAGGGGAAGGATACGCAGTATTTT.

This clonotype was counted at least ten times. The chain combines TRBV11-3 with TRBJ1-6; possible D gene TRBD1, 5 bases. This CDR3 contains 12 residues. V was pared by 5 bases and J by 7 bases, with 6 bases between. Germline CDR1 SGHNT, CDR2 YENEEA. DNA for the CDR3: TGTGCCAGCAGCGACAGAAATTCACCCCTCCACTTT. Encoded protein: CASSDRNSPLHF. Full variable domain (rest looked up from reference TRBV11-3 and TRBJ1-6): EAGVVQSPRYKIIEKKQPVAFWCNPISGHNTLYWYLQNLGQGPELLIRYENEEAVDDSQLPKDRFSAERLKGVDSTLKIQPAELGDSAVYLCASSDRNSPLHFGNGTRLTVT.

This chain connects TRBV3-1 to TRBJ2-1; D uncertain. In germline, CDR1 is LGHDT, CDR2 YNNKEL (reference sequence). Trimming pared 0 bases from V and 4 bases from J, leaving 4 bases between. The CDR3 spans 13 residues. The CDR3 bases are TGTGCCAGCAGCCAAGACAGATACAATGAGCAGTTCTTC. The encoded protein is CASSQDRYNEQFF.

There are many counts of this clonotype. V gene TRBV29-1 combines with J gene TRBJ2-6; D is unclear. The germline V and J ends were trimmed by 4 bases and 4 bases, with 8 bases remaining between them. Germline CDR1 and CDR2: SQVTM and ANQGSEA. The CDR3 runs 13 residues. The chain's CDR3 is CSVAMVGANVLTF. The CDR3 DNA sequence: TGCAGCGTTGCCATGGTCGGGGCCAACGTCCTGACTTTC.

The chain joins TRBV11-3 to TRBJ1-5; D is possibly TRBD1 (6 bases). The CDR3 is 15 residues long. Trimming removed 3 bases at V and 7 bases at J, with 16 bases between. Germline V lookup: CDR1 SGHNT, CDR2 YENEEA. CDR3 region: CASSFQGTVGQPQHF. CDR3 coding DNA: TGTGCCAGCAGCTTCCAGGGGACCGTTGGGCAGCCCCAGCATTTT.

This clonotype was detected ten times or more. V gene TRBV7-2 combines with J gene TRBJ2-3; D possibly uses TRBD1 or TRBD2 (5 bases each). V was pared by 5 bases and J by 7 bases, with 13 bases between. The length of the CDR3 is 13 residues. From germline, CDR1 is SGHTA and CDR2 FQGNSA. This CDR3 is CASSPRGAYTQYF. In DNA, the CDR3 is TGTGCCAGCAGCCCGCGAGGGGCCTATACGCAGTATTTT.

This clonotype was detected many times. The genes are TRBV29-1 and TRBJ2-2; TRBD1 or TRBD2 may be the D gene (5 bases each). The CDR3 runs to 13 residues. Germline assignment: CDR1 SQVTM and CDR2 ANQGSEA. V lost 7 bases to trimming and J lost 1 base, with 10 bases between them. CDR3 loop: CSAQRGNTGELFF. The CDR3 nucleotides are TGCAGCGCCCAGAGGGGGAACACCGGGGAGCTGTTTTTT.

This clonotype has at least ten counts. V usage is TRBV4-2 and J usage is TRBJ2-5; the D is unclear. Germline V gene data show CDR1 as LGHNA and CDR2 as YNFKEQ. The V gene lost 0 bases and the J gene lost 6 bases, with 5 bases spanning the gap. The CDR3 loop spans 12 amino acids. In nucleotides, the CDR3 is TGTGCCAGCAGCCAAGAGGGGAAGACCCAGTACTTC. It translates to CASSQEGKTQYF.

The genes are TRBV5-5 and TRBJ2-7, with D unresolved. CDR3 length equals 11 residues. V lost 4 bases to trimming and J lost 4 bases, with 6 bases between them. The germline V gene encodes CDR1 SGHKS and CDR2 YYEKEE (reference sequence). CDR3 sequence (DNA): TGTGCCAGCAGCCAACATTACGAGCAGTACTTC. It is translated as CASSQHYEQYF.

This clonotype was seen at least ten times. The V call is TRBV4-3, the J call TRBJ1-6; TRBD1 is a possible D gene (5 bases). V shed 6 bases and J shed 0 bases, with 12 bases lying between them. Germline CDR1 and CDR2: LGHNA and YSLEER. This CDR3 region has 16 residues. The CDR3 sequence is CASRTGISSYNSPLHF. The CDR3, as DNA: TGCGCCAGCAGAACAGGAATCAGCTCCTATAATTCACCCCTCCACTTT.

This clonotype has a count of ten or more. The V gene is TRBV5-6, the J gene TRBJ2-3; D is possibly TRBD2 (6 bases). The CDR3 spans 14 residues. Looked up from germline, CDR1 is SGHDT and CDR2 is YYEEEE. Trimming took 0 bases from V and 7 from J, leaving 12 bases between them. CDR3 residues: CASSLVSGDYTQYF. The CDR3 coding sequence is TGTGCCAGCAGCTTGGTTTCGGGGGATTATACGCAGTATTTT. The whole variable domain, filled in from reference TRBV5-6 and TRBJ2-3, reads DAGVTQSPTHLIKTRGQQVTLRCSPKSGHDTVSWYQQALGQGPQFIFQYYEEEERQRGNFPDRFSGHQFPNYSSELNVNALLLGDSALYLCASSLVSGDYTQYFGPGTRLTVL.

This clonotype showed up many times. V usage is TRBV7-6 and J usage is TRBJ2-3; the D is unclear. With 5 bases removed from V and 1 base from J, the gap between germline ends came to 7 bases. Germline V gives CDR1 SGHVS, CDR2 FNYEAQ. The CDR3 is 13 residues long. CDR3 bases: TGTGCCAGCAGCAGACTGGGCACAGATACGCAGTATTTT. It specifies CASSRLGTDTQYF. Full variable domain (missing parts from reference TRBV7-6 and TRBJ2-3): GAGVSQSPRYKVTKRGQDVALRCDPISGHVSLYWYRQALGQGPEFLTYFNYEAQQDKSGLPNDRFSAERPEGSISTLTIQRTEQRDSAMYRCASSRLGTDTQYFGPGTRLTVL.

Many counts were recorded for this clonotype. The rearrangement uses TRBV24-1 and TRBJ2-2; 8 bases are shared with TRBD1. CDR3 size: 15 residues. The V segment lost 5 bases and the J segment 7 bases; nucleotides outside the gene matches: 8. Germline lookup yields CDR1 KGHDR and CDR2 SFDVKD. CDR3 region: CATSAQTGVDGELFF. The CDR3 DNA follows: TGTGCCACCAGTGCCCAGACAGGGGTGGACGGGGAGCTGTTTTTT.